One sample yielded the 26 T cell receptor beta chains listed below, sequenced in a study of a mutant IDH1 vaccine in newly diagnosed glioma. Using immunoSEQ multiplex PCR, the repertoire was profiled, and TCRdb retains in-frame clones only, with some absent. The data contain tens of thousands of clones, around 73% of them seen just once; the ten biggest clones take up 9% to 10%. Described time point: week 11, during vaccination. Doses of 300 ug of mutant IDH1 20-mer peptide were given with topical imiquimod. For these TCRs, the target antigens are not known. The sequencing here drew on PBMCs, taken from a glioma patient whose treatment included an IDH1 peptide vaccine. These receptors were taken from a young woman with glioma.

This clone has only a few counts. V gene TRBV2 combines with J gene TRBJ1-4, with 9 positions matching TRBD1. V lost 4 bases, J lost 8 bases, and 5 bases stayed unmatched. CDR3 length: 14 residues. From germline, CDR1 is SNHLY and CDR2 FYNNEI. CDR3 DNA: TGTGCCAGCAGTGGGGGACAGGGTGTGGAAAAACTGTTTTTT. This sequence encodes CASSGGQGVEKLFF.

This clone was observed a single time. The rearrangement uses TRBV11-2 and TRBJ2-7, with TRBD1 identical over 8 bases. CDR1 is SGHAT, CDR2 FQNNGV, per germline. J lost 2 bases, V lost 1 base, and 4 bases had no gene match. CDR3 length: 15 amino acids. The CDR3 region is CASSLAGQGTYEQYF. DNA for the CDR3: TGTGCCAGCAGCTTAGCAGGACAGGGCACCTACGAGCAGTACTTC.

The chain links TRBV10-3 to TRBJ1-5, with D uncertain. Trimming took off 3 bases at V and 0 bases at J, with 6 bases between the two ends. Germline CDR1 and CDR2: ENHRY and SYGVKD. The CDR3 runs to 14 residues. The CDR3 DNA reads TGTGCCATCAGTGAAAGTGGTAGCAATCAGCCCCAGCATTTT. As protein: CAISESGSNQPQHF.

In its sample, this clone was seen once. This sequence joins TRBV19 and TRBJ2-2; perhaps TRBD2 as D (6 bases). CDR1 and CDR2 (germline): LNHDA, SQIVND (reference sequence). V was clipped by 3 bases and J by 1 base, with 9 bases between them. The CDR3 sequence is 15 residues long. As DNA, the CDR3 is TGTGCCAGTAGTATGGAGGGAGGGAACACCGGGGAGCTGTTTTTT. Translated, it gives CASSMEGGNTGELFF.

V is TRBV7-9 and J is TRBJ2-3, with TRBD2 identical over 11 bases. This CDR3 region has 14 residues. CDR1 is SEHNR and CDR2 is FQNEAQ in the germline V gene (reference sequence). The junction had 5 bases not matched to a gene; V was cut back by 4 bases and J by 8 bases. The CDR3 here is CASSYSGRAATQYF. DNA for the CDR3: TGTGCCAGCAGCTATAGCGGGAGGGCGGCTACGCAGTATTTT.

A few counts support this clone. The chain links TRBV6-4 to TRBJ2-1; 10 nucleotides align to TRBD2. Germline CDR1 is MRHNA and CDR2 is SNTAGT. V shed 3 bases and J 5 bases; nucleotides not matched to a gene: 4. This CDR3 has 15 amino acids. In DNA, the CDR3 is TGTGCCAGCAGTGAGAGAGCGGGGGGGAACAATGAGCAGTTCTTC. Translation: CASSERAGGNNEQFF.

The J gene is TRBJ2-3, the V gene TRBV4-3; TRBD2 aligns across 9 bases. With V trimmed by 3 bases and J by 0 bases, 4 bases remained unmatched. Germline V gene sequence: CDR1 LGHNA, CDR2 YSLEER. The CDR3 runs to 16 residues. The CDR3 region is CASSQEGTSSTDTQYF. DNA of the CDR3: TGCGCCAGCAGCCAGGAAGGGACTAGCAGCACAGATACGCAGTATTTT.

This chain uses TRBV4-1 with TRBJ1-5; D unclear. Germline assignment: CDR1 MGHRA and CDR2 YSYEKL. V was shortened by 4 bases and J by 4 bases, with 8 bases between the two germline ends. This CDR3 is built from 13 residues. The CDR3 sequence is CASSPAENQPQHF. The CDR3 bases are TGCGCCAGCAGCCCGGCCGAGAATCAGCCCCAGCATTTT.

The chain joins TRBV27 to TRBJ1-2; D might be TRBD1 (5 bases). The CDR3 consists of 15 residues. The germline gives CDR1 MNHEY, CDR2 SMNVEV (reference sequence). V lost 8 bases and J 0 bases, leaving 16 bases between the germline ends. This CDR3 reads CASWSGTATNYGYTF. CDR3 DNA: TGTGCCAGCTGGTCCGGGACGGCTACTAACTATGGCTACACCTTC.

The chain has TRBV6-5 and TRBJ2-7; 11 nucleotides align to TRBD1. V dropped 7 bases and J dropped 3; count of bases not matched to a gene: 5. Looked up from germline, CDR1 is MNHEY and CDR2 is SVGAGI. CDR3 length equals 14 residues. The CDR3 reads CASTRDRGSYEQYF. The CDR3 DNA reads TGTGCCAGCACCCGGGACAGGGGGAGCTACGAGCAGTACTTC.

The chain joins TRBV6-5 to TRBJ1-2; possible D gene TRBD1, 5 bases. The length of the CDR3 is 16 residues. V gave up 0 bases and J gave up 2 bases, with 13 bases separating them. Germline V gene lookup returns CDR1 MNHEY and CDR2 SVGAGI. The CDR3 DNA reads TGTGCCAGCAGTTACTCCACTGGGGGTAACAACTATGGCTACACCTTC. This encodes CASSYSTGGNNYGYTF.

The chain joins TRBV5-1 to TRBJ2-2; no reliable D call. V shed 4 bases and J shed 0 bases, with 10 bases lying between them. CDR3 length equals 15 residues. Germline V gene lookup returns CDR1 SGHRS and CDR2 YFSETQ. CDR3 DNA sequence: TGCGCCAGCAGCCCCGGGCGAGCGAACACCGGGGAGCTGTTTTTT. Its translation: CASSPGRANTGELFF.

This clone counts as large. V is TRBV29-1 and J is TRBJ1-2; unclear D gene. Germline V lookup: CDR1 SQVTM, CDR2 ANQGSEA. This CDR3 is 13 amino acids long. The ends were cut back, 3 bases at V and 1 base at J, with 9 bases in the middle. The CDR3 here is CSVETGNNYGYTF. Written as DNA, the CDR3 is TGCAGCGTTGAGACGGGGAATAACTATGGCTACACCTTC.

The V call is TRBV30, the J call TRBJ2-5; D might be TRBD2 (6 bases). V gave up 1 base and J gave up 7 bases, with 16 bases separating them. The CDR3 extends over 14 amino acids. The V gene's germline CDR1 is GTSNPN and CDR2 SVGIG (reference sequence). The CDR3 is CAWSALAAPRTQYF. DNA of the CDR3: TGTGCCTGGAGTGCCTTAGCGGCCCCCCGGACCCAGTACTTC.

This sequence joins TRBV7-2 and TRBJ1-4; tentative D call: TRBD1 (6 bases). CDR1 is SGHTA, CDR2 FQGNSA, per germline. The CDR3 has 18 residues. V gave up 1 base and J gave up 4 bases, with 19 bases separating them. The CDR3 sequence: CASSLVGGGAANNEKLFF. In DNA form, the CDR3 reads TGTGCCAGCAGCTTAGTAGGGGGTGGGGCGGCAAATAATGAAAAACTGTTTTTT.

This rearrangement joins TRBV2 to TRBJ1-2; D remains ambiguous. This CDR3 has 14 amino acids. Trimming left V 10 bases short and J 6 bases short, with 21 bases between. Germline V gives CDR1 SNHLY, CDR2 FYNNEI. The CDR3 region is CATGSPGHDDGYTF. The CDR3 DNA reads TGTGCCACCGGAAGTCCCGGCCATGATGATGGCTACACCTTC.

The chain uses TRBV28 and TRBJ1-3; unclear D gene. Between the trimmed V and J ends, which lost 5 bases and 0 bases, there was a span of 8 bases. In germline, CDR1 is MDHEN, CDR2 SYDVKM. The CDR3 contains 14 residues. CDR3 coding DNA: TGTGCCAGCAGTCTGAGTCGCTCTGGAAACACCATATATTTT. Protein product: CASSLSRSGNTIYF.

This chain connects TRBV13 to TRBJ2-7, with 7 positions matching TRBD2. V shed 0 bases, J shed 2 bases, and the junction held 10 bases outside the gene matches. The germline CDR1 and CDR2 sequences are PRHDT and FYEKMQ (reference sequence). The length of the CDR3 is 17 residues. The CDR3 sequence: CASSLGGASGPTYEQYF. The DNA for the CDR3 is TGTGCCAGCAGCTTAGGCGGGGCTAGCGGTCCAACCTACGAGCAGTACTTC.

This rearrangement joins TRBV4-2 to TRBJ2-5, with 7 bases matching TRBD2. The germline V gene has CDR1 LGHNA and CDR2 YNFKEQ. The CDR3 has 14 residues. J lost 2 bases, V lost 4 bases, and 4 bases had no gene match. The DNA of the CDR3 is TGTGCCAGCAGCCCCGACGGGGGGCAAGAGACCCAGTACTTC. Protein product: CASSPDGGQETQYF.

V gene TRBV5-1 combines with J gene TRBJ2-5, with D hard to call. The CDR3 has 16 amino acids. The germline V gene has CDR1 SGHRS and CDR2 YFSETQ. V was clipped by 4 bases and J by 3 bases, with 19 bases between them. The CDR3 loop reads CASSRFRQVGEETQYF. The CDR3 DNA is TGCGCCAGCAGCCGCTTCAGGCAGGTGGGTGAAGAGACCCAGTACTTC.

The V and J genes are TRBV14 and TRBJ1-1, with a tentative D call TRBD1 (6 bases). V shed 1 base and J shed 1 base, with 10 bases lying between them. The CDR3 is 15 amino acids. Germline V gene data show CDR1 as SGHDN and CDR2 as FVKESK. CDR3 sequence (DNA): TGTGCCAGCAGCCAAGCTCGGGGGGCGAACACTGAAGCTTTCTTT. Its translation is CASSQARGANTEAFF.

The V call is TRBV7-2, the J call TRBJ1-2, with TRBD1 as a possible D gene (6 bases). The CDR3 is made up of 16 amino acids. Trimming shortened V by 5 bases and J by 4 bases, and 20 bases separated the two germline ends. CDR1 is SGHTA and CDR2 is FQGNSA in the germline V gene. The CDR3 sequence: CASSLRGGGTGYGYTF. The CDR3 DNA follows: TGTGCCAGCAGCCTCCGGGGTGGGGGCACGGGCTATGGCTACACCTTC.

This chain links TRBV28 with TRBJ1-5; no clear D. The CDR3 runs 13 residues. The germline gives CDR1 MDHEN, CDR2 SYDVKM. V was pared by 6 bases and J by 6 bases, with 12 bases between. The CDR3 spells CASSRGEIQPQHF. CDR3 DNA sequence: TGTGCCAGCAGCCGGGGAGAGATTCAGCCCCAGCATTTT.

The chain recombines TRBV15 with TRBJ2-5; TRBD2 agrees at 7 bases. Looked up from germline, CDR1 is LNHNV and CDR2 is YYDKDF (reference sequence). Trimming removed 8 bases from V and 6 bases from J; junction bases left unmatched: 12. CDR3 length equals 14 residues. The CDR3 DNA reads TGTGCCACCTCTCCGGGACTACAATCGCAGACCCAGTACTTC. It is translated as CATSPGLQSQTQYF.

The V and J genes are TRBV6-1 and TRBJ2-2, with TRBD1 matching over 8 bases. With 6 bases clipped from V and 3 bases from J, the junction kept 6 bases outside the gene matches. The CDR3 consists of 15 residues. Germline-derived CDR1 and CDR2 are MNHNS and SASEGT. The CDR3 DNA follows: TGTGCCAGCAGGGCGCAGGGGGCCCACACCGGGGAGCTGTTTTTT. Residues: CASRAQGAHTGELFF.

The chain carries TRBV11-2 and TRBJ2-5; D is unclear. The CDR3 totals 12 residues. Germline CDR1 and CDR2: SGHAT and FQNNGV. Trimming took 0 bases from V and 7 from J, leaving 6 bases between them. In nucleotides, the CDR3 is TGTGCCAGCAGCTTAGATACATGGACCCAGTACTTC. Amino acids: CASSLDTWTQYF.